These 21 T cell receptor beta chains share one sample of origin, sequenced in a study of Ad26.COV2.S vaccination and SARS-CoV-2 variants. Treatment in this sample: approximately 18 received Ad26.COV2.S at low or high dose, single or two shots; about 5 received placebo; per-sample allocation not given. The samples date from day 63 after the first vaccine or placebo injection. TCRdb keeps only in-frame clones here, not all; method: immunoSEQ multiplex PCR. The repertoire consists of some 500,000 clones, with 89% occurring once and the leading ten covering approximately 2.5%. The material was peripheral blood, obtained in a trial of Ad26.COV2.S vaccine versus placebo. The origin of the receptors is a person between 18 and 65 years old who received the Ad26.COV2.S COVID-19 vaccine or a placebo.

This clone was counted once. The rearrangement uses TRBV5-1 and TRBJ1-1; D possibly corresponds to TRBD1 (6 bases). V gave up 4 bases and J gave up 1 base, with 17 bases separating them. The CDR3 runs 16 residues. Germline V gene lookup returns CDR1 SGHRS and CDR2 YFSETQ. The CDR3, as DNA: TGCGCCAGCAGCCAGGCCGGTAGCAGGGGGAACACTGAAGCTTTCTTT. Residues: CASSQAGSRGNTEAFF.

This chain's CDR3 is CASSPGDRVSGANVLTF. The CDR3 nucleotides read TGTGCCAGCAGTCCAGGGGACAGAGTATCTGGGGCCAACGTCCTGACTTTC. The J gene is TRBJ2-6, the V gene TRBV27, with 7 bases lining up with TRBD1. This CDR3 has 17 amino acids. V dropped 5 bases and J dropped 1; count of bases not matched to a gene: 8. Per germline, CDR1 MNHEY and CDR2 SMNVEV (reference sequence).

This clone was seen only once. The CDR3 here is CASSTRDGYGYTF. The CDR3 nucleotides read TGTGCCAGTAGTACCCGGGACGGCTATGGCTACACCTTC. The rearrangement links TRBV19 to TRBJ1-2; a weak D match, TRBD1 (5 bases). This CDR3 spans 13 amino acids. The germline V gene has CDR1 LNHDA and CDR2 SQIVND (reference sequence). The V and J ends lost 4 bases and 4 bases respectively, with 10 bases between them.

V gene TRBV13 combines with J gene TRBJ1-5; tentative D call: TRBD1 (5 bases). The germline V gene encodes CDR1 PRHDT and CDR2 FYEKMQ (reference sequence). V was shortened by 5 bases and J by 2 bases, with 13 bases between the two germline ends. The CDR3 has 15 residues. The CDR3 DNA is TGTGCCAGCAGCCTCAGGGTTAGAGGCAATCAGCCCCAGCATTTT. Protein sequence: CASSLRVRGNQPQHF.

The rearrangement joins TRBV29-1 to TRBJ2-3, with 14 bases matching TRBD2. Trimming cost V 1 base and J 8 bases; bases outside gene matches: 8. This CDR3 spans 16 amino acids. Germline loops: CDR1 SQVTM, CDR2 ANQGSEA. The CDR3 loop reads CSVEGWTSGRTVTQYF. For the CDR3, the DNA is TGCAGCGTTGAAGGCTGGACTAGCGGGAGGACGGTTACGCAGTATTTT.

The V and J genes are TRBV18 and TRBJ1-1; D call uncertain. V was cut by 3 bases and J by 0 bases, with 8 bases left in between. The CDR3 has 14 amino acids. From germline, CDR1 is KGHSH and CDR2 LQKENI. The CDR3 sequence is CASSPQAMNTEAFF. DNA for the CDR3: TGTGCCAGCTCACCTCAGGCCATGAACACTGAAGCTTTCTTT. The full variable domain, its missing parts supplied by reference TRBV18 and TRBJ1-1, is NAGVMQNPRHLVRRRGQEARLRCSPMKGHSHVYWYRQLPEEGLKFMVYLQKENIIDESGMPKERFSAEFPKEGPSILRIQQVVRGDSAAYFCASSPQAMNTEAFFGQGTRLTVV.

The chain couples TRBV9 to TRBJ1-2; a possible D gene is TRBD1 (5 bases). V lost 3 bases to trimming and J lost 5 bases, with 20 bases between them. CDR3 length: 16 residues. CDR1 is SGDLS and CDR2 is YYNGEE in the germline V gene. CDR3 residues: CASSGMRWDEGYGYTF. CDR3 nucleotides: TGTGCCAGCAGCGGTATGAGGTGGGACGAGGGGTATGGCTACACCTTC.

The chain combines TRBV6-5 with TRBJ1-5; D is unclear. V lost 2 bases to trimming and J lost 7 bases, with 9 bases between them. The germline V gene has CDR1 MNHEY and CDR2 SVGAGI. The CDR3 has 13 residues. CDR3 sequence: CASSYGHKQPQHF. The DNA for the CDR3 is TGTGCCAGCAGTTACGGCCACAAGCAGCCCCAGCATTTT.

J is TRBJ1-2 and V is TRBV19; TRBD1 might be the D (5 bases). From germline, CDR1 is LNHDA and CDR2 SQIVND (reference sequence). The CDR3 sequence is 17 residues long. V was shortened by 3 bases and J by 3 bases, with 20 bases between the two germline ends. CDR3 nucleotide sequence: TGTGCCAGTAGTATTAATTATTTCGGCAGGGAAGACTATGGCTACACCTTC. It yields the protein CASSINYFGREDYGYTF.

The genes are TRBV29-1 and TRBJ1-1; D possibly corresponds to TRBD1 (6 bases). The V end was cut by 7 bases, the J end by 1 base, with 7 bases between. Germline CDR1 and CDR2: SQVTM and ANQGSEA. The CDR3 totals 11 residues. The CDR3 reads CSGTENTEAFF. CDR3 coding DNA: TGCAGCGGGACAGAGAACACTGAAGCTTTCTTT.

The CDR3 DNA reads as TGTGCCAGCAGCCAACCCCCCCAGGACGGCGGGGGCACTGAAGCTTTCTTT. Translation gives CASSQPPQDGGGTEAFF. The chain couples TRBV4-2 to TRBJ1-1, with D maybe TRBD1 (5 bases). Germline V gives CDR1 LGHNA, CDR2 YNFKEQ. V was cut by 2 bases and J by 4 bases, with 20 bases left in between. CDR3 size: 17 residues.

This rearrangement joins TRBV30 to TRBJ2-5; a weak D match, TRBD2 (5 bases). V lost 2 bases and J 7 bases, leaving 11 bases between the germline ends. The CDR3 contains 12 residues. Germline lookup yields CDR1 GTSNPN and CDR2 SVGIG (reference sequence). The CDR3 DNA follows: TGTGCCTGGAGTCTAGCCCCCAGGACCCAGTACTTC. Protein sequence: CAWSLAPRTQYF.

Turning to this clone: Other nucleotide sequences from this sample produce the same CDR3. The chain uses TRBV6-5 and TRBJ1-1, with TRBD1 as a possible D gene (6 bases). Germline values: CDR1 MNHEY, CDR2 SVGAGI. The V and J ends lost 5 bases and 5 bases respectively, with 6 bases between them. This CDR3 has 11 amino acids. CDR3 DNA: TGTGCCAGCAGTAGGGGGACTGAAGCTTTCTTT. This gives the protein CASSRGTEAFF.

The rearrangement uses TRBV6-5 and TRBJ1-3, with TRBD1 matching over 7 bases. CDR1 is MNHEY, CDR2 SVGAGI, per germline. This CDR3 contains 14 residues. Germline trimming cut 0 bases from V and 8 bases from J; bases unmatched to any gene: 4. The CDR3 reads CASSYSTGRDTIYF. CDR3 DNA sequence: TGTGCCAGCAGTTACTCGACAGGGAGAGACACCATATATTTT.

Written as DNA, the CDR3 is TGTGCCAGCAGCTTAGGGGGAGGAGTCGGGACTGAAGCTTTCTTT. Translation gives CASSLGGGVGTEAFF. This sequence joins TRBV7-8 and TRBJ1-1; D unresolved. Germline CDR1 is SGHVS and CDR2 is FQNEAQ. V was clipped by 1 base and J by 5 bases, with 14 bases between them. CDR3 length equals 15 residues.

J is TRBJ2-6 and V is TRBV30; TRBD1 might be the D (5 bases). This CDR3 spans 15 amino acids. V lost 4 bases, J lost 3 bases, and 13 bases lay in between. The germline gives CDR1 GTSNPN, CDR2 SVGIG (reference sequence). CDR3 sequence (DNA): TGTGCCTGGACTGGGGCCGCGAGTGGGGCCAACGTCCTGACTTTC. This gives the protein CAWTGAASGANVLTF.

On this clone itself: At the DNA level, this CDR3 is encoded by other sequences in the same sample as well. This chain connects TRBV18 to TRBJ1-1, with a possible D match to TRBD1 (5 bases). Looked up from germline, CDR1 is KGHSH and CDR2 is LQKENI. Deletions cut 0 bases from V and 0 bases from J, with 8 bases between. This CDR3 region has 15 residues. CDR3 region: CASSPPSRVNTEAFF. DNA of the CDR3: TGTGCCAGCTCACCACCGAGCAGGGTGAACACTGAAGCTTTCTTT.

The V and J genes are TRBV7-2 and TRBJ1-3; D call uncertain. The V gene's germline CDR1 is SGHTA and CDR2 FQGNSA. CDR3 size: 12 residues. Between the trimmed V and J ends, which lost 10 bases and 7 bases, there was a span of 14 bases. The CDR3 reads CATLRGPNTIYF. The CDR3 DNA reads as TGTGCCACTCTTAGAGGTCCGAACACCATATATTTT.

This clone was observed a single time. This chain connects TRBV5-4 to TRBJ2-3, with D perhaps TRBD2 (6 bases). CDR3 length equals 16 residues. Germline lookup yields CDR1 SGHNT and CDR2 YYREEE (reference sequence). With 7 bases removed from V and 2 bases from J, the gap between germline ends came to 20 bases. CDR3 sequence: CASGKGRSGNTDTQYF. CDR3 in DNA: TGTGCCAGCGGCAAGGGGCGTAGCGGAAACACAGATACGCAGTATTTT.

With respect to this clone: Other nucleotide sequences in the sample specify the same CDR3. The chain couples TRBV2 to TRBJ2-7; weak D call: TRBD1 (5 bases). The V gene's germline CDR1 is SNHLY and CDR2 FYNNEI. This CDR3 is 14 amino acids long. Trimming took 3 bases from V and 2 from J, leaving 11 bases between them. The CDR3 region is CASSDQGGAYEQYF. In DNA form, the CDR3 reads TGTGCCAGCAGTGATCAGGGTGGGGCCTACGAGCAGTACTTC. Full variable domain (rest looked up from reference TRBV2 and TRBJ2-7): EPEVTQTPSHQVTQMGQEVILRCVPISNHLYFYWYRQILGQKVEFLVSFYNNEISEKSEIFDDQFSVERPDGSNFTLKIRSTKLEDSAMYFCASSDQGGAYEQYFGPGTRLTVT.

The chain has TRBV3-1 (or the pseudogene TRBV3-2) and TRBJ2-4, with D unresolved. Germline CDR1 LGHDT, CDR2 YNNKEL (reference sequence). CDR3 length: 18 amino acids. The germline V and J ends were trimmed by 0 bases and 0 bases, with 15 bases remaining between them. The CDR3 region is CASSQEFVTRLAKNIQYF. For the CDR3, the DNA is TGTGCCAGCAGCCAAGAATTCGTAACACGACTAGCCAAAAACATTCAGTACTTC.